This T cell receptor beta chain was recovered during a study of a mutant IDH1 vaccine in newly diagnosed glioma. The germline V gene has CDR1 SGHRS and CDR2 YFSETQ. Trimming pared 4 bases from V and 8 bases from J, leaving 16 bases between. CDR3 size: 14 residues. Time point here: week 5, during vaccination. It was 300 ug of mutant IDH1 20-mer peptide that made up each vaccine dose, given with topical imiquimod. TCRdb's copy holds only in-frame clones and misses some; the assay was immunoSEQ multiplex PCR. The sample carries around 52,000 clones, 78% recorded once. Concerning this clone: The target antigen is unknown.

Sequencing used PBMCs, obtained from a glioma patient whose treatment included an IDH1 peptide vaccine. This sequence originates from a middle-aged woman with glioma. This chain uses TRBV5-1 with TRBJ1-3; D uncertain. The DNA of the CDR3 is TGCGCCAGCAGCGCGGGTTCCCCGGCAGACACCATATATTTT. Amino acid sequence: CASSAGSPADTIYF.